These T cell receptor beta chains were read from a single sample in a study of shared T cell receptors in the human thymus. The data were produced by immunoSEQ multiplex PCR, yet TCRdb's version contains in-frame clones alone and is incomplete. The data hold almost 550,000 clones, with 78% observed a single time. The sample also formed part of further work on human thymus T cells.

Sample: thymocytes. These receptors came from a boy under two years old with a congenital heart defect. The CDR3 runs from the conserved cysteine through the conserved F or W. A D gene is named only where the DNA matches it firmly. Clone size, where shown, is once, few, many, or a class for clones that have expanded.

clone size: .
J gene: TRBJ2-7
D gene: .
V gene: TRBV7-6
CDR3 protein: CASSLGFRGEQYF
CDR3 DNA: TGTGCCAGCAGCTTAGGGTTTCGGGGGGAGCAGTACTTC

clone size: .
J gene: TRBJ2-1
D gene: .
V gene: TRBV14
CDR3 protein: CASSQERPRGNEQFF
CDR3 DNA: TGTGCCAGCAGCCAAGAGCGACCCCGGGGCAATGAGCAGTTCTTC

clone size: .
J gene: TRBJ1-1
D gene: .
V gene: TRBV4-1
CDR3 protein: CASSQADSGNTEAFF
CDR3 DNA: TGCGCCAGCAGCCAAGCGGATAGCGGGAACACTGAAGCTTTCTTT

clone size: .
J gene: TRBJ1-2
D gene: TRBD1
V gene: TRBV7-9
CDR3 protein: CASSTGQDSYGYTF
CDR3 DNA: TGTGCCAGCAGTACGGGACAGGACTCCTATGGCTACACCTTC

clone size: once
J gene: TRBJ2-7
D gene: .
V gene: TRBV27
CDR3 protein: CASSAGGYEQYF
CDR3 DNA: TGTGCCAGCAGCGCGGGCGGCTACGAGCAGTACTTC

clone size: .
J gene: TRBJ2-2
D gene: TRBD1
V gene: TRBV5-4
CDR3 protein: CASSSTGGGTGELFF
CDR3 DNA: TGTGCCAGCAGCTCGACAGGGGGCGGGACCGGGGAGCTGTTTTTT

clone size: .
J gene: TRBJ2-2
D gene: TRBD2
V gene: TRBV5-1
CDR3 protein: CASSLDLPSGRDGFHTGELFF
CDR3 DNA: TGCGCCAGCAGCTTGGATCTCCCTAGCGGGAGAGATGGTTTCCACACCGGGGAGCTGTTTTTT

clone size: .
J gene: TRBJ2-7
D gene: .
V gene: TRBV27
CDR3 protein: CASSLSGGWSSYEQYF
CDR3 DNA: TGTGCCAGCAGTTTATCCGGCGGATGGAGCTCCTACGAGCAGTACTTC

clone size: .
J gene: TRBJ2-7
D gene: TRBD1
V gene: TRBV10-1
CDR3 protein: CANSDRDRYEQYF
CDR3 DNA: TGCGCCAACTCGGACAGGGACCGGTACGAGCAGTACTTC

clone size: .
J gene: TRBJ2-7
D gene: TRBD2
V gene: TRBV7-2
CDR3 protein: CASSCGTSVSYEQYF
CDR3 DNA: TGTGCCAGCAGCTGCGGGACTAGCGTCTCCTACGAGCAGTACTTC

clone size: few
J gene: TRBJ1-2
D gene: .
V gene: TRBV28
CDR3 protein: CASSLRGNYGYTF
CDR3 DNA: TGTGCCAGCAGTTTAAGGGGTAACTATGGCTACACCTTC

clone size: .
J gene: TRBJ2-3
D gene: .
V gene: TRBV5-6
CDR3 protein: CASSLRFPSDTQYF
CDR3 DNA: TGTGCCAGCAGCTTGCGGTTCCCCTCGGATACGCAGTATTTT

clone size: once
J gene: TRBJ1-5
D gene: .
V gene: TRBV28
CDR3 protein: CASIKAYNQPQHF
CDR3 DNA: TGTGCCAGCATTAAAGCTTACAATCAGCCCCAGCATTTT

clone size: .
J gene: TRBJ2-4
D gene: TRBD2
V gene: TRBV30
CDR3 protein: CAWSVGLAGGLAKNIQYF
CDR3 DNA: TGTGCCTGGAGTGTCGGACTAGCGGGAGGACTAGCCAAAAACATTCAGTACTTC

clone size: .
J gene: TRBJ2-2
D gene: TRBD1
V gene: TRBV13
CDR3 protein: CASSLVVGTGARNNTGELFF
CDR3 DNA: TGTGCCAGCAGCTTAGTGGTTGGGACAGGGGCCCGAAATAACACCGGGGAGCTGTTTTTT

clone size: .
J gene: TRBJ2-7
D gene: .
V gene: TRBV2
CDR3 protein: CASLRDKSYEQYF
CDR3 DNA: TGTGCCAGCCTCCGGGACAAATCCTACGAGCAGTACTTC

clone size: few
J gene: TRBJ2-7
D gene: TRBD1
V gene: TRBV4-3
CDR3 protein: CASSQLTGITYEQYF
CDR3 DNA: TGCGCCAGCAGCCAACTGACAGGGATTACCTACGAGCAGTACTTC

clone size: .
J gene: TRBJ1-4
D gene: .
V gene: TRBV30
CDR3 protein: CAWSVQGNEKLFF
CDR3 DNA: TGTGCCTGGAGTGTGCAGGGGAATGAAAAACTGTTTTTT

clone size: .
J gene: TRBJ2-5
D gene: TRBD2
V gene: TRBV4-3
CDR3 protein: CASSQEASGLLSETQYF
CDR3 DNA: TGCGCCAGCAGCCAGGAGGCTAGCGGGCTTCTGTCAGAGACCCAGTACTTC

clone size: .
J gene: TRBJ1-2
D gene: .
V gene: TRBV27
CDR3 protein: CASSFGGSYYGYTF
CDR3 DNA: TGTGCCAGCAGTTTTGGGGGGTCCTACTATGGCTACACCTTC

clone size: .
J gene: TRBJ2-5
D gene: .
V gene: TRBV27
CDR3 protein: CASSSLRGTQYF
CDR3 DNA: TGTGCCAGCAGTTCCCTTCGGGGGACCCAGTACTTC

clone size: .
J gene: TRBJ2-1
D gene: TRBD2
V gene: TRBV25-1
CDR3 protein: CASSEAGDSYNEQFF
CDR3 DNA: TGTGCCAGCAGTGAAGCGGGAGATTCCTACAATGAGCAGTTCTTC

clone size: .
J gene: TRBJ2-7
D gene: .
V gene: TRBV25-1
CDR3 protein: CASSDGFDRAYEQYF
CDR3 DNA: TGTGCCAGCAGTGACGGTTTTGACAGAGCCTACGAGCAGTACTTC

clone size: .
J gene: TRBJ1-2
D gene: TRBD1
V gene: TRBV30
CDR3 protein: CAWDREHGYTF
CDR3 DNA: TGTGCCTGGGACAGGGAACATGGCTACACCTTC

clone size: .
J gene: TRBJ1-2
D gene: TRBD1
V gene: TRBV19
CDR3 protein: CASSMAPRDRGHYGYTF
CDR3 DNA: TGTGCCAGTAGTATGGCACCGAGGGACAGGGGCCACTATGGCTACACCTTC

clone size: .
J gene: TRBJ1-3
D gene: .
V gene: TRBV10-3
CDR3 protein: CAISESRWGRRSYGNTIYF
CDR3 DNA: TGTGCCATCAGTGAGTCGAGATGGGGCAGGCGGTCTTATGGAAACACCATATATTTT

clone size: .
J gene: TRBJ2-7
D gene: TRBD2
V gene: TRBV19
CDR3 protein: CASSIVVTSGKRFWSYEQYF
CDR3 DNA: TGTGCCAGTAGTATAGTTGTAACTAGCGGGAAGAGATTTTGGTCCTACGAGCAGTACTTC

clone size: .
J gene: TRBJ2-5
D gene: TRBD2
V gene: TRBV6-5
CDR3 protein: CASSDSGEGRTQYF
CDR3 DNA: TGTGCCAGCAGCGATAGCGGGGAGGGGAGAACCCAGTACTTC

clone size: .
J gene: TRBJ1-1
D gene: .
V gene: TRBV14
CDR3 protein: CASSPTGGCTEAFF
CDR3 DNA: TGTGCCAGCAGCCCCACCGGGGGTTGCACTGAAGCTTTCTTT